The clone carrying this TCR beta chain was found a few times. The V gene lost 4 bases and the J gene lost 5 bases, with 22 bases spanning the gap. Per the germline V gene, CDR1 is SGDLS and CDR2 is YYNGEE. The CDR3 is 17 residues long. Assay: immunoSEQ multiplex PCR; the TCRdb copy retains only in-frame clones and omits some. The sample yields 20,000 to 25,000 clones, about 45% seen once. This sample is part of a study of graft-versus-host responses after intestinal transplantation. Study in general: For approximately three years after anti-thymocyte globulin induction, all recipients took tacrolimus and steroids.

Plates contained about 200,000 CFSE-labeled responder cells and about 200,000 irradiated, violet-dye-labeled stimulator cells. Study-level results: Graft-donor T cell macrochimerism in patients accompanied high graft-versus-host to host-versus-graft clonal ratios in allografts. Researchers found GvH clones in recipient marrow, and some showed up first in ileum or blood.

The input for sequencing was alloreactive CD8+ T cells from a mixed lymphocyte reaction culture, taken before transplantation. Subset described: CFSE-low proliferating T cells sorted from roughly six-day pre-transplant mixed lymphocyte reaction (GvH or HvG direction). J is TRBJ2-1 and V is TRBV9; D remains unclear. The sequence was obtained from a human patient who was an organ donor for intestinal transplantation. This CDR3 reads CASSFASQEIGNNEQFF. In nucleotides, the CDR3 is TGTGCCAGCAGCTTCGCCTCTCAGGAAATCGGCAACAATGAGCAGTTCTTC.